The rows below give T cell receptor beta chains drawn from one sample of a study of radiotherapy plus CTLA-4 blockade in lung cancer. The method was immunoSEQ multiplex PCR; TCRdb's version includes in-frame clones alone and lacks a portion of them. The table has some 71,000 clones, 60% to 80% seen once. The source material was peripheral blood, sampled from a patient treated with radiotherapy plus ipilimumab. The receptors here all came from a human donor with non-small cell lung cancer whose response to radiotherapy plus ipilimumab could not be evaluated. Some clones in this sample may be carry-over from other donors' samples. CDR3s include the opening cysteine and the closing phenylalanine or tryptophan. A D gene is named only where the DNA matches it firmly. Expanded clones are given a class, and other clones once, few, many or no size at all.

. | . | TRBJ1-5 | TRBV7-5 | TGTGCCAGAAGCTTGGGAGGGGATCAGCCCCAGCATTTT | CARSLGGDQPQHF
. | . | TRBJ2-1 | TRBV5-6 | TGTGCCAGCAGCCCGCCTAGGGGTGATGAGCAGTTCTTC | CASSPPRGDEQFF
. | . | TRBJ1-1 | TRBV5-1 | TGCGCCAGCAGCCCCATCCCGGGGGGCACTGAAGCTTTCTTT | CASSPIPGGTEAFF
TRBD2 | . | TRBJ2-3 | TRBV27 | TGTGCCAGCAGTCCGGAACTAGCGGGGGATACAGATACGCAGTATTTT | CASSPELAGDTDTQYF
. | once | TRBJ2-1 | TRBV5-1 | TGCGCCAGCAGCTTGGCAACTGGACTGTTGAGCTCCTACAATGAGCAGTTCTTC | CASSLATGLLSSYNEQFF
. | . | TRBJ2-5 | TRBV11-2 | TGTGCCAGCAGCTTCAGAAATCAAGAGACCCAGTACTTC | CASSFRNQETQYF
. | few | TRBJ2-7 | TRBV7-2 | TGTGCCAGCAGCCCGATGAGGTCCGCCGCCCTCCACGAGCAGTACTTC | CASSPMRSAALHEQYF
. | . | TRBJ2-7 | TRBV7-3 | TGTGCCAGCAGCTTAAGCAGGGACGAGCAGTACTTC | CASSLSRDEQYF
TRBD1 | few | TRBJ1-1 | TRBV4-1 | TGCGCCAGCAGCCAAGGACAGGGTTCCATGAACACTGAAGCTTTCTTT | CASSQGQGSMNTEAFF
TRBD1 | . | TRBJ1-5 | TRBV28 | TGTGCCAGCAGTTCCCCGAGACAGGGGAATCAGCCCCAGCATTTT | CASSSPRQGNQPQHF
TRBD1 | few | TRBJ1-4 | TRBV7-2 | TGTGCCAGCAGCCCCGGGACAGGAGAAGAAAAACTGTTTTTT | CASSPGTGEEKLFF
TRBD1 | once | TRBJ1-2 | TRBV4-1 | TGCGCCAGCAGCCGCGCACAGGGGAACTATGGCTACACCTTC | CASSRAQGNYGYTF
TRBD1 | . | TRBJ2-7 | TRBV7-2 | TGTGCCAGCAGCTCCTACAGGGGCACCTACGAGCAGTACTTC | CASSSYRGTYEQYF
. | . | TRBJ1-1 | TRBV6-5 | TGTGCCAGCAGATATGGACCGGGGGAAGCTTTCTTT | CASRYGPGEAFF
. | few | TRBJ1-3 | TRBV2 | TGTGCCAGCAGTCCTGATAGGCTAGACTCTGGAAACACCATATATTTT | CASSPDRLDSGNTIYF
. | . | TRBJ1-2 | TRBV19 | TGTGCCAGTAGTATCGGACAGACCTATGGCTACACCTTC | CASSIGQTYGYTF
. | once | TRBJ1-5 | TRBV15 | TGTGCCACCAGCAGAGATTCCAAGTCAGGCAGGAATCAGCCCCAGCATTTT | CATSRDSKSGRNQPQHF
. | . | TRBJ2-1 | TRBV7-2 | TGTGCCAGCAGCTTGGCTGGCCTCAACAATGAGCAGTTCTTC | CASSLAGLNNEQFF
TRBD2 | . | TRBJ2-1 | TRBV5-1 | TGCGCCAGCAGCTTGGTTACTAGCGGGGGGTTAGATGAGCAGTTCTTC | CASSLVTSGGLDEQFF
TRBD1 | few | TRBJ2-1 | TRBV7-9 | TGTGCCAGCAGCAGGACAGGGAACCCTGAGCAGTTCTTC | CASSRTGNPEQFF
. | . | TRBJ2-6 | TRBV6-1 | TGTGCCAGCAGTGTGGTTCAGGGTGGCTCTGGGGCCAACGTCCTGACTTTC | CASSVVQGGSGANVLTF
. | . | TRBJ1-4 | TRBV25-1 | TGTGCCAGCCCTGTCAGGGTGCGGGAAAAACTGTTTTTT | CASPVRVREKLFF
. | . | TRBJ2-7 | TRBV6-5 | TGTGCCAGCAACGGACAGACCGGCTACGAGCAGTACTTC | CASNGQTGYEQYF
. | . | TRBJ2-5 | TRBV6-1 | TGTGCCAGCAGTGATTCGCAGGGTAACCAAGAGACCCAGTACTTC | CASSDSQGNQETQYF
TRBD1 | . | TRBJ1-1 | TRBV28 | TGTGCCAGCAGTTTCCGGGACAGGGGTATCCCCGGTGAAGCTTTCTTT | CASSFRDRGIPGEAFF
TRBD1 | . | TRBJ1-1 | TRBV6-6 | TGTGCCAGCACCTCAGGGGGAGGCACTGAAGCTTTCTTT | CASTSGGGTEAFF
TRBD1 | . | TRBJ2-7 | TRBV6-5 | TGTGCCAGCAGCGACAGGGGGCCCTACGAGCAGTACTTC | CASSDRGPYEQYF
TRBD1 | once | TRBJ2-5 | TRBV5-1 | TGCGCCAGCAGCACCGGGACAGGCGGACGAGAGACCCAGTACTTC | CASSTGTGGRETQYF
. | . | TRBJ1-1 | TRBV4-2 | TGTGCCAGCAGCCAAGAAGGGGCAGGAACCACTGAAGCTTTCTTT | CASSQEGAGTTEAFF
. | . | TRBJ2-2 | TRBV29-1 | TGCAGCGTTGAAGATCCTAATATTAGTCCCCCCGGGGAGCTGTTTTTT | CSVEDPNISPPGELFF
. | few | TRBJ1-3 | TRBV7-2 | TGTGCCAGCAGCCTCTCCCCGTCTAGCTCTGGAAACACCATATATTTT | CASSLSPSSSGNTIYF